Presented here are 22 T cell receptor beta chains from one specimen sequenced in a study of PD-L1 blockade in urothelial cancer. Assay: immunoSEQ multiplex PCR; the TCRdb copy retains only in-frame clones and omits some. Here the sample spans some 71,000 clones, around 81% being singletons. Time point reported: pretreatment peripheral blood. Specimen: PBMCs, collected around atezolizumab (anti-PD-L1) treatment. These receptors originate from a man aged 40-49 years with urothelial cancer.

The CDR3 loop reads CASSFAGASYEQYF. In nucleotides, the CDR3 is TGTGCCAGCAGTTTTGCGGGAGCCTCCTACGAGCAGTACTTC. The V and J genes are TRBV27 and TRBJ2-7; 7 nucleotides align to TRBD2. CDR3 size: 14 residues. Germline lookup yields CDR1 MNHEY and CDR2 SMNVEV (reference sequence). Trimming took 3 bases from V and 0 from J; bases not matched to a gene: 2.

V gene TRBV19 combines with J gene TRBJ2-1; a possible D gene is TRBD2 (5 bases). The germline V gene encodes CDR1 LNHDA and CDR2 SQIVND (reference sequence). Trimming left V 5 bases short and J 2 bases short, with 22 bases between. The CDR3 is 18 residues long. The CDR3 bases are TGTGCCAGTAGTGCTGGAGCCTCTGGGCTAGCTGCCTACAATGAGCAGTTCTTC. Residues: CASSAGASGLAAYNEQFF.

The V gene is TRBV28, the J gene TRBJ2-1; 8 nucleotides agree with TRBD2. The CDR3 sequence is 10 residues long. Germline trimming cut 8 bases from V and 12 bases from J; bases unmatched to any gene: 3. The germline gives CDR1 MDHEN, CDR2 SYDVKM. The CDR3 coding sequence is TGTGCCAGCGAGGCGGGGGGGCAGTTCTTC. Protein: CASEAGGQFF.

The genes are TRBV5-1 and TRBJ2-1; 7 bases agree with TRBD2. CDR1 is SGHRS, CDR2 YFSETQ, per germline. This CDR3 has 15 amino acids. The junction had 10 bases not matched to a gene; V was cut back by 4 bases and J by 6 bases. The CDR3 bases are TGCGCCAGCAGCCTACCTAGGGCGGGAGTCAATGAGCAGTTCTTC. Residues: CASSLPRAGVNEQFF.

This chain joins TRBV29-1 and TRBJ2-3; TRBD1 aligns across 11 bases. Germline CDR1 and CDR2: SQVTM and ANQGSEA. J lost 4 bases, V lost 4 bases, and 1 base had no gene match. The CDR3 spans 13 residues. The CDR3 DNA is TGCAGCGTTGGGACAGGGGGCCCAGATACGCAGTATTTT. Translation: CSVGTGGPDTQYF.

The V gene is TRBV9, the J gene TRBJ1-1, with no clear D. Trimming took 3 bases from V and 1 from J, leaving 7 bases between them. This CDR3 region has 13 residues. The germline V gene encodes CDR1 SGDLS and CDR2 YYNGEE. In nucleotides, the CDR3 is TGTGCCAGCAGCGGACGGGAGAACACTGAAGCTTTCTTT. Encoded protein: CASSGRENTEAFF.

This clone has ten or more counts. The CDR3 protein is CASSFSGAGTGELFF. CDR3 in DNA: TGTGCCAGCAGTTTTAGCGGGGCAGGGACCGGGGAGCTGTTTTTT. The chain is built from TRBV27 and TRBJ2-2, with 8 bases aligning to TRBD2. J gave up 5 bases and V 3 bases, and 5 bases lay outside the gene matches. The CDR3 runs to 15 residues. Germline CDR1 MNHEY, CDR2 SMNVEV (reference sequence).

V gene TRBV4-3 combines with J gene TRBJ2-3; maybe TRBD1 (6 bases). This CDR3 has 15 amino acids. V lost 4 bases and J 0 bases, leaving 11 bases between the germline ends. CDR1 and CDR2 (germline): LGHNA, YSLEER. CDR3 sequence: CASSPDRESTDTQYF. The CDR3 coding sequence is TGCGCCAGCAGCCCGGACAGAGAAAGCACAGATACGCAGTATTTT.

CDR3 protein: CASTLTGGFKLFF. The CDR3 nucleotides read TGTGCCAGTACCTTGACAGGTGGTTTCAAACTGTTTTTT. The chain employs TRBV19 and TRBJ1-4; weak D call: TRBD1 (6 bases). Germline lookup yields CDR1 LNHDA and CDR2 SQIVND (reference sequence). V was trimmed by 7 bases and J by 11 bases, leaving 17 bases between them. This CDR3 region has 13 residues. Combining the CDR3 with reference TRBV19 and TRBJ1-4 gives the whole variable domain DGGITQSPKYLFRKEGQNVTLSCEQNLNHDAMYWYRQDPGQGLRLIYYSQIVNDFQKGDIAEGYSVSREKKESFPLTVTSAQKNPTAFYLCASTLTGGFKLFFGSGTQLSVL.

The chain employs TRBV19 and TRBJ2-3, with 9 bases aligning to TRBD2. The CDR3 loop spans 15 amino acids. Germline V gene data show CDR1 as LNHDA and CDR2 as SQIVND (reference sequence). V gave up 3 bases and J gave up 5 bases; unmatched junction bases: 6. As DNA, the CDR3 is TGTGCCAGTAGTATTGGCGGGAGGGTGGTAGATACGCAGTATTTT. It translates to CASSIGGRVVDTQYF.

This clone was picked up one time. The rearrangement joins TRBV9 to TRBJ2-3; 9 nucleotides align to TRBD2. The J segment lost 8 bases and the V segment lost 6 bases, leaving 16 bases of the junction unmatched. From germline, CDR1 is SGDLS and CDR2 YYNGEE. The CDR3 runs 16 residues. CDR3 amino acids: CASTPRMTSGFGTQYF. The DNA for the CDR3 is TGTGCCAGCACCCCCCGGATGACTAGCGGTTTCGGTACGCAGTATTTT.

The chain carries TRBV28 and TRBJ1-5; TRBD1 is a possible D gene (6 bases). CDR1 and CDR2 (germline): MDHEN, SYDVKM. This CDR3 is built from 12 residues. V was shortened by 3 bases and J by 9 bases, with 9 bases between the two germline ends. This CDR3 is CASSLGAWPQHF. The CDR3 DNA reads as TGTGCCAGCAGTTTGGGGGCCTGGCCCCAGCATTTT.

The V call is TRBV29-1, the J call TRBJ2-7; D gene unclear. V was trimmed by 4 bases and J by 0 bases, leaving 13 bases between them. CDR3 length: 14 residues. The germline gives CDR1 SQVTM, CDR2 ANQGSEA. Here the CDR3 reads CSVVILPSSYEQYF. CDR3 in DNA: TGCAGCGTTGTAATCCTCCCGTCCTCCTACGAGCAGTACTTC.

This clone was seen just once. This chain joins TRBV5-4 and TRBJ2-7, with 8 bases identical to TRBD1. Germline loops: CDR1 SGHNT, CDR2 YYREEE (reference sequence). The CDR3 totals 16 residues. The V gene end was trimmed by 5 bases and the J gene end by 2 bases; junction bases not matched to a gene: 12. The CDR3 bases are TGTGCCAGCAGTTCTAGGACCAGGGGGCTTGCCTACGAGCAGTACTTC. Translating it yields CASSSRTRGLAYEQYF.

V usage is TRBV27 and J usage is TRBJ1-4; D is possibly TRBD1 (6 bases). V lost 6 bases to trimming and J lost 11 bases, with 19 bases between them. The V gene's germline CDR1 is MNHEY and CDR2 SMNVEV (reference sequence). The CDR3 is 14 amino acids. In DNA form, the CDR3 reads TGTGCCAGCAGCGCAAGACAGGAGATGATGAAACTGTTTTTT. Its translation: CASSARQEMMKLFF.

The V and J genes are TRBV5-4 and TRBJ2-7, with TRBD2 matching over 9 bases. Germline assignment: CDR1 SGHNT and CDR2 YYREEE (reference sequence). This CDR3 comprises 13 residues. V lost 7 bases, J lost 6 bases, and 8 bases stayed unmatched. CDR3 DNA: TGTGCCAGCGGCAATAGCGGGGGCTCCGAGCAGTACTTC. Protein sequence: CASGNSGGSEQYF.

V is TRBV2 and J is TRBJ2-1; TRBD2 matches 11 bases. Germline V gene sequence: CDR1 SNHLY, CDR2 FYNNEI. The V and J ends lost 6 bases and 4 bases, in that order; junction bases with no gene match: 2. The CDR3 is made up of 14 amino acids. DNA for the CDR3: TGTGCCAGCAGACTAGCGGGAGATTACAATGAGCAGTTCTTC. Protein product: CASRLAGDYNEQFF.

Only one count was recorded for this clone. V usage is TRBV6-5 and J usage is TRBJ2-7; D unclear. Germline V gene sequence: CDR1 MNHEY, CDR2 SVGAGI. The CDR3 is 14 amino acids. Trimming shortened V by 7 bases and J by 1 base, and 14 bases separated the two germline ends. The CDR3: CASTSEPGSYEQYF. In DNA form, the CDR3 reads TGTGCCAGCACCAGCGAACCCGGTTCCTACGAGCAGTACTTC.

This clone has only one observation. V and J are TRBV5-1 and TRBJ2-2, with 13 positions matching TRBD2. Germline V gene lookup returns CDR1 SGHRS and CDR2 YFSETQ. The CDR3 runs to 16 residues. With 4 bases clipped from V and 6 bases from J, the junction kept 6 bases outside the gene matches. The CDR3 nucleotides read TGCGCCAGCAGCGGGACTAGCGGGATGGTAGCCGGGGAGCTGTTTTTT. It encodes CASSGTSGMVAGELFF.

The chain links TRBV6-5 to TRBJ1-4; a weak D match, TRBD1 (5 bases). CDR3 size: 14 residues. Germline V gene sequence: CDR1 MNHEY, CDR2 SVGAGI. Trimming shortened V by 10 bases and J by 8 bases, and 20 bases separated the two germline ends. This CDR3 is CATAIGGRMEKLFF. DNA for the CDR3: TGTGCCACTGCAATCGGGGGTCGAATGGAAAAACTGTTTTTT.

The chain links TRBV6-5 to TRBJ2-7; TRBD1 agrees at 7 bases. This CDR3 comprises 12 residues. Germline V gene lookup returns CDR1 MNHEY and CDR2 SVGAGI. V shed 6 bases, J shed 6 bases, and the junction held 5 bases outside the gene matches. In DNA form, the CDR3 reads TGTGCCAGCAGGACAGGGATTGGCGAGCAGTACTTC. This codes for CASRTGIGEQYF.

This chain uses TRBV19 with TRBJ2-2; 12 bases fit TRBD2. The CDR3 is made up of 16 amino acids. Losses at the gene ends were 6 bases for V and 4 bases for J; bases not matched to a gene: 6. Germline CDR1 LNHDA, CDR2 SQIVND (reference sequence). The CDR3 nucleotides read TGTGCCAGTAGGCGACTAGCGGGAGTCTCCACCGGGGAGCTGTTTTTT. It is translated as CASRRLAGVSTGELFF.